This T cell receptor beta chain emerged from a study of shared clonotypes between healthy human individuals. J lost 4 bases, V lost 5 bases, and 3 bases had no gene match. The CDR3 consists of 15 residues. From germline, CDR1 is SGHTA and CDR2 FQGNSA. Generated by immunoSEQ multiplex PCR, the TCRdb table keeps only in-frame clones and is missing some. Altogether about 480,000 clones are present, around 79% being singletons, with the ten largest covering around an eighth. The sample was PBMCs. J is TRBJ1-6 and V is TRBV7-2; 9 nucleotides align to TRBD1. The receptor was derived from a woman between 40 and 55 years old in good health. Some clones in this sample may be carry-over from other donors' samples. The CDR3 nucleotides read TGTGCCAGCAGCCCCGGACAGGGGTATAATTCACCCCTCCACTTT. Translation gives CASSPGQGYNSPLHF.